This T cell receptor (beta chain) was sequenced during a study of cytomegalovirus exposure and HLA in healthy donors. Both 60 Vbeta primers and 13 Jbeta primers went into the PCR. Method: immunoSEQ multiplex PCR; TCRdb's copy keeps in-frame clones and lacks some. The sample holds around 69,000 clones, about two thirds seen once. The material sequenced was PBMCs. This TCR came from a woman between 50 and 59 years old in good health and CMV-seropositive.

The CDR3 spells CASSIDRGRGYGYTF. The CDR3 bases are TGTGCCAGCAGCATCGACAGGGGGCGCGGCTATGGCTACACCTTC. The rearrangement joins TRBV5-6 to TRBJ1-2; 10 bases are shared with TRBD1. CDR3 length equals 15 residues. With V trimmed by 4 bases and J by 4 bases, 7 bases remained unmatched. CDR1 is SGHDT, CDR2 YYEEEE, per germline.